This T cell receptor beta chain was captured in a study of T cell changes during pregnancy in multiple sclerosis. Sequencing used immunoSEQ multiplex PCR; TCRdb keeps in-frame clones, though not all of them. The sample contains some 110,000 clones, around nine tenths of which appear only once. With 0 bases clipped from V and 0 bases from J, the junction kept 8 bases outside the gene matches. Germline assignment: CDR1 LGHNA and CDR2 YNFKEQ. CDR3 length: 21 residues. The sequence was obtained from a female donor with multiple sclerosis, enrolled in a pregnancy study. Here the sequenced sample was peripheral blood, taken in the third trimester of pregnancy. The V and J genes are TRBV4-2 and TRBJ2-2, with 15 bases aligning to TRBD2. DNA for the CDR3: TGTGCCAGCAGCCAAGACCGCAGGACTAGCGGGAGGGTTGCGAACACCGGGGAGCTGTTTTTT. Translated, it gives CASSQDRRTSGRVANTGELFF.